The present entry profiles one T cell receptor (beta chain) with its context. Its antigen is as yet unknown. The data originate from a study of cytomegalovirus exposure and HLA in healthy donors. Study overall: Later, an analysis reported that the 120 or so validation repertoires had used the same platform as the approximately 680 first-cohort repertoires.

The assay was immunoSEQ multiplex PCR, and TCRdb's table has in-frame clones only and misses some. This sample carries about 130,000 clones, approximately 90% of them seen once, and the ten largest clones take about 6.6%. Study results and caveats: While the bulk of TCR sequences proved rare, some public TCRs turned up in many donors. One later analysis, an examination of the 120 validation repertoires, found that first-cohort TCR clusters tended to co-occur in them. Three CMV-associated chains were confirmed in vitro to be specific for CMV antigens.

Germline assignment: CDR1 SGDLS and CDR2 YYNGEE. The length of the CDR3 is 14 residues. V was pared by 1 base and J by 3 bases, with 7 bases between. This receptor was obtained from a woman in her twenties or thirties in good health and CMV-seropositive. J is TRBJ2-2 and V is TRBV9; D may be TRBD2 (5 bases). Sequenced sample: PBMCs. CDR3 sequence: CASSVKRYTGELFF. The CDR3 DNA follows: TGTGCCAGCAGCGTAAAGCGGTACACCGGGGAGCTGTTTTTT.